This record concerns one TCR beta chain sequence. Its antigen is not yet known. Per-nucleotide qualities are absent, and no much larger clonotype sits a single base away. The CDR3 regions of human TCRbeta chains were analyzed by immunosequencing. As for how the authors treated the data: Repertoire TCRs were checked for matches against a reference library of SARS-CoV-2-specific TCRs that had been generated using the MIRA antigen-specificity platform. Breadth was defined as the fraction of unique TCRs that were SARS-CoV-2-associated, and depth was defined as the fraction of total T cells that were SARS-CoV-2-associated. Using the MIRA data, every spike-specific TCR was mapped to the spike region that the TCR reacted to and assigned to either a CD4 or a CD8 class. Log10-transformed breadth and depth values were compared by one-way ANOVA with Sidak's multiple comparisons tests. Imported from immuneACCESS, the table was reduced by TCRdb to in-frame sequences with V and J called. These copies leave out some clones; in studies compared against another copy, an unresolved V gene accounts for under half, and the cause of the remainder is not known. The V and J calls and clone size were taken over from that table, and D and trimming were inferred from the DNA. The sample records 100,000 to 150,000 clones, about 90% of which are singletons. The ten largest clones add up to around 0.96% of the sample.

The trim is 3 bases for V and 7 bases for J, with a gap of 10 bases between the germline ends. From a lookup of the germline V gene, CDR1 and CDR2 are LGHNA and YNFKEQ. From the cysteine through the phenylalanine, the CDR3 covers 13 amino acids. Kept here is only the CDR3 DNA, which spans 39 bases and is read in frame from base 1. The data were obtained in a study of T cell responses to AZD1222 COVID-19 vaccine (dated by TCRdb to the early 2020s). Turning to the overall study: AZD1222 recipients whose second dose came at about 4 weeks and those whose second dose came at about 12 weeks were combined into one group, since spike-specific TCR depth and breadth did not differ between the two schedules. A total of approximately 240 trial participants underwent TCR sequencing, of whom 200 to 220 had received two doses of AZD1222 and about 26 had received two doses of the MenACWY control vaccine. Trial participants were enrolled into age subgroups of 18-55, 56-69 and 70-plus years, which contained about 160, 30 and 59 TCR-sequenced participants, respectively.

Study-level results and caveats: Participants were mostly white British and included more females than males, and it was suggested by the authors that clonal diversity may have been underestimated. Because no samples from the day 14 peak response were available, repertoires could be characterized only after the peak T cell response. In the small 56-69-year group, the increase in depth fell short of significance, most likely because of low power. Conclusions about previously exposed vaccinees are limited because only six or seven AZD1222 recipients were SARS-CoV-2 seropositive at baseline. A significant rise in spike-specific TCR breadth and depth was observed after two AZD1222 doses relative to day 0 and relative to MenACWY recipients. The whole spike protein was spanned by vaccine-associated CD4 TCRs, and dominant responses were seen in regions 160-218 and 743-854. Epitopes outside the regions mutated in the B.1.351 and B.1.1.7 variants were reportedly recognized by nearly half of the unique spike-specific TCRs.

The label giving this sample's time point can be read as: baseline before first vaccination. The vaccinee samples were drawn from two UK trials, COV001 and COV002, one of which was a single-blind randomized controlled phase 2/3 trial testing AZD1222 (ChAdOx1 nCoV-19) in healthy adults. For TCRbeta chain sequencing, PBMC samples from trial participants were taken at day 0 and at day 28 after the second dose. Sequencing used peripheral blood, obtained on day 0 of AZD1222 vaccination. The receptor was isolated from an adult in good health. The V and J segments used are TRBV4-2 and TRBJ2-1, with no D gene named confidently. The DNA sequence follows: TGTGCCAGCAGCCAGGAACGTCGGAATGAGCAGTTCTTC. It translates to CASSQERRNEQFF.